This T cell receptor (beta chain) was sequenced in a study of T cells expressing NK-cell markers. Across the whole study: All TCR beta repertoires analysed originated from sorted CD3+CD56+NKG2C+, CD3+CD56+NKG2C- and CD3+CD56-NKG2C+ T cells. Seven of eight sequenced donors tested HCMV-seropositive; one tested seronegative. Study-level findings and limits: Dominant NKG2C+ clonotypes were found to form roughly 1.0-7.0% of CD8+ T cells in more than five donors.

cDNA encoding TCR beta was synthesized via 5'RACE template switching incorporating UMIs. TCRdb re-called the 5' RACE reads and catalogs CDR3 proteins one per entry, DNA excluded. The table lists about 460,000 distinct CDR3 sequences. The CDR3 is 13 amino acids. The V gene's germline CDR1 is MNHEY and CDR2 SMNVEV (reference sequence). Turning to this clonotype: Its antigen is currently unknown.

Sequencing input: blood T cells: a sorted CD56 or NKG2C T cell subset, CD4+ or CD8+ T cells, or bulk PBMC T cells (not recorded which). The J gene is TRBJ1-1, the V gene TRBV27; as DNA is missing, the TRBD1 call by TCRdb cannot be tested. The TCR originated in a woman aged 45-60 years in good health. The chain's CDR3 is CASSLRGHTEAFF.